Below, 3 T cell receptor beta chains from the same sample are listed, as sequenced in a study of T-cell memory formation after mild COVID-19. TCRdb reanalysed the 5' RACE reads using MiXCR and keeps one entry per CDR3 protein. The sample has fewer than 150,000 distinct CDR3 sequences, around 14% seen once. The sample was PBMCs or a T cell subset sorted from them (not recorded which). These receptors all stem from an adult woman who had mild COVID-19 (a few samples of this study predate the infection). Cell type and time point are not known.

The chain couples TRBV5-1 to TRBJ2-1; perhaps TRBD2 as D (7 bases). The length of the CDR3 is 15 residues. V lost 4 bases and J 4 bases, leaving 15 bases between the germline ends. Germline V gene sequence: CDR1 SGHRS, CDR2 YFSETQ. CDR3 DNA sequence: TGCGCCAGCAGCATGGACGGGGGGCGGTACAATGAGCAGTTCTTC. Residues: CASSMDGGRYNEQFF.

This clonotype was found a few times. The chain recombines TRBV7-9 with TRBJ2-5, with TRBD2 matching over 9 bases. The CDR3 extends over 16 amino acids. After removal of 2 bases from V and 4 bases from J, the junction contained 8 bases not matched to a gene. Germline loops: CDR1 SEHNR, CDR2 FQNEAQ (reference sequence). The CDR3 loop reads CASSLQVAGAVETQYF. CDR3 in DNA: TGTGCCAGCAGCTTACAGGTAGCGGGAGCGGTAGAGACCCAGTACTTC.

CDR3 amino acids: CASSLSGTLGSYEQYF. The CDR3 DNA reads as TGTGCCAGCAGTTTATCGGGGACCCTGGGCTCCTACGAGCAGTACTTC. The V and J genes are TRBV27 and TRBJ2-7; possibly TRBD1 or TRBD2 for D (5 bases each). V shed 0 bases and J shed 0 bases, with 12 bases lying between them. The length of the CDR3 is 16 residues. The germline V gene has CDR1 MNHEY and CDR2 SMNVEV (reference sequence).